Below, 8 T cell receptor beta chains from the same sample are listed, as sequenced in a study of cytomegalovirus exposure and HLA in healthy donors (dated by TCRdb to about 2017). The library was built by means of the immunoSEQ multiplex PCR assay. The multiplex PCR relied on a mix of 60 forward primers for TCR Vbeta segments and 13 reverse primers for TCR Jbeta segments. Here the immuneACCESS table is served through TCRdb, limited to in-frame sequences with V and J called. Missing clones are a known gap in these copies; in checked studies unresolved V genes cover under half, and the rest lacks a known reason. Present in this sample are 95,000 to 100,000 clones, approximately 80% of which were seen just once. About 0.69% of the sample comes from the top ten. The sequencing sample was made of PBMCs. The receptors stem from a woman aged 55-69 years in good health and CMV-seronegative.

The CDR3 loop reads CASSLVGGGATYEQYF. The CDR3 region has the DNA TGTGCCAGCAGCTTAGTGGGCGGGGGGGCCACCTACGAGCAGTACTTC. The rearrangement links TRBV7-2 to TRBJ2-7; 9 nucleotides agree with TRBD2. This CDR3 is 16 amino acids long. Germline V gene lookup returns CDR1 SGHTA and CDR2 FQGNSA. V was clipped by 1 base and J by 2 bases; unmatched bases: 6.

This clone has just a few counts. The chain carries TRBV15 and TRBJ1-5; TRBD1 might be the D (6 bases). V was clipped by 3 bases and J by 6 bases, with 15 bases between them. In germline, CDR1 is LNHNV, CDR2 YYDKDF (reference sequence). The length of the CDR3 is 15 residues. The CDR3 loop reads CATSRDGGAGQPQHF. CDR3 sequence (DNA): TGTGCCACCAGCAGGGACGGGGGGGCCGGTCAGCCCCAGCATTTT.

Only one count was recorded for this clone. The J gene is TRBJ1-1, the V gene TRBV7-9, with D maybe TRBD1 (6 bases). Germline V gives CDR1 SEHNR, CDR2 FQNEAQ (reference sequence). The CDR3 totals 13 residues. V was clipped by 4 bases and J by 6 bases, with 12 bases between them. CDR3 region: CASSSTGSAEAFF. CDR3 DNA sequence: TGTGCCAGCAGCTCCACAGGGAGCGCTGAAGCTTTCTTT. Looking up the rest from reference TRBV7-9 and TRBJ1-1 gives the full variable domain: DTGVSQNPRHKITKRGQNVTFRCDPISEHNRLYWYRQTLGQGPEFLTYFQNEAQLEKSRLLSDRFSAERPKGSFSTLEIQRTEQGDSAMYLCASSSTGSAEAFFGQGTRLTVV.

The J gene is TRBJ2-7, the V gene TRBV4-1; TRBD1 might be the D (5 bases). V gave up 1 base and J gave up 4 bases, with 11 bases separating them. This CDR3 comprises 14 residues. CDR1 and CDR2 from the germline V gene are MGHRA and YSYEKL. The DNA for the CDR3 is TGCGCCAGCAGCCAAGGGGTTAGGGGTTACGAGCAGTACTTC. This translates into CASSQGVRGYEQYF.

This clone was seen a handful of times. The chain carries TRBV5-6 and TRBJ1-4; unclear D gene. Germline V gene lookup returns CDR1 SGHDT and CDR2 YYEEEE. V shed 4 bases and J shed 3 bases, with 7 bases lying between them. The length of the CDR3 is 13 residues. The DNA of the CDR3 is TGTGCCAGCAGCGATGGGCCTAATGAAAAACTGTTTTTT. Translated: CASSDGPNEKLFF.

The rearrangement links TRBV6-5 to TRBJ1-2; 10 nucleotides line up with TRBD1. Germline CDR1 and CDR2: MNHEY and SVGAGI. The CDR3 extends over 15 amino acids. V lost 0 bases to trimming and J lost 3 bases; unmatched junction nucleotides: 1. The CDR3 region has the DNA TGTGCCAGCAGTTACTCGGGACAGGGGTACTATGGCTACACCTTC. Its protein is CASSYSGQGYYGYTF.

This chain joins TRBV4-1 and TRBJ1-2; unclear D gene. Trimming shortened V by 0 bases and J by 6 bases, and 11 bases separated the two germline ends. There are 14 residues in the CDR3. Germline V gene sequence: CDR1 MGHRA, CDR2 YSYEKL. CDR3 residues: CASSQDHSEDGYTF. The CDR3 DNA is TGCGCCAGCAGCCAAGATCACTCAGAGGATGGCTACACCTTC.

The V gene is TRBV7-9, the J gene TRBJ2-7; TRBD1 matches 7 bases. The germline gives CDR1 SEHNR, CDR2 FQNEAQ (reference sequence). The CDR3 contains 15 residues. The junction had 12 bases not matched to a gene; V was cut back by 6 bases and J by 4 bases. The CDR3 DNA reads as TGTGCCAGCAGTCTCCTACCGACAGGGTCGTACGAGCAGTACTTC. Encoded protein: CASSLLPTGSYEQYF. The entire variable domain, with the rest obtained from reference TRBV7-9 and TRBJ2-7, is as follows: DTGVSQNPRHKITKRGQNVTFRCDPISEHNRLYWYRQTLGQGPEFLTYFQNEAQLEKSRLLSDRFSAERPKGSFSTLEIQRTEQGDSAMYLCASSLLPTGSYEQYFGPGTRLTVT.